Here is one TCR beta chain with its context. As originally analysed: Estimation of nucleated cell counts was performed using reference gene primer amplification. Only in-frame clones appear in the TCRdb table, and some are missing; sequencing was by immunoSEQ multiplex PCR. The DNA was the basis for D and trimming; V, J and clone size are from that table. The data contain more than 50,000 clones, roughly 90% of them singletons. The CDR3 totals 14 residues. Germline loops: CDR1 MNHEY, CDR2 SMNVEV (reference sequence). Trimming left V 3 bases short and J 4 bases short, with 10 bases between. This sample is part of a study of blood T cell repertoires in COVID-19. Study background: The United States, Italy and Spain supplied acute and convalescent COVID-19 samples. PBMCs, B-cell-depleted T cells, or T cells were the source of the cDNA or gDNA that made up the material.

The rearrangement uses TRBV27 and TRBJ1-3; a possible D gene is TRBD1 (5 bases). The receptor was derived from a man aged 55 to 70 with active COVID-19. Sequencing was done on a sample of peripheral blood. The CDR3 DNA reads as TGTGCCAGCAGTTTTGCGAACAGGGGAAACACCATATATTTT. This gives the protein CASSFANRGNTIYF.